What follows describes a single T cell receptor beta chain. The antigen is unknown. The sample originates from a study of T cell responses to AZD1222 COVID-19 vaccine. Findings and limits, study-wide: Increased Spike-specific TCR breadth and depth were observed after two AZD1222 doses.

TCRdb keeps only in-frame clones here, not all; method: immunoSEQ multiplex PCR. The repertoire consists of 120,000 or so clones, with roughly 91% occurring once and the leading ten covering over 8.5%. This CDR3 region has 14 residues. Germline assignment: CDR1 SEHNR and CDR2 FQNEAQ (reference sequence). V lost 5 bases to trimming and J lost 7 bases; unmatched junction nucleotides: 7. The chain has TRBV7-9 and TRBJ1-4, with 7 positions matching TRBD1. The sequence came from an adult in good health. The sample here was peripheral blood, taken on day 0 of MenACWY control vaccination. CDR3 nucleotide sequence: TGTGCCAGCAGCCATACAGGGGAGTTTGAAAAACTGTTTTTT. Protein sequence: CASSHTGEFEKLFF.